A single sample is the source of the 18 T cell receptor beta chains below, sequenced in a study of cytomegalovirus exposure and HLA in healthy donors (dated by TCRdb to about 2017). Library preparation employed the immunoSEQ multiplex PCR assay. A mixture of 60 forward primers for TCR Vbeta segments and 13 reverse primers for TCR Jbeta segments was used in the multiplex PCR. The table was pulled from immuneACCESS by TCRdb, which kept in-frame rearrangements only. Such tables lose some clones; where checked, under half of the loss comes from unresolved V genes, and the rest has no known cause. In all, the sample holds approximately 150,000 clones, and approximately 83% of those were seen once. The ten largest clones represent around 2.5% of the sample. Sequences were obtained from PBMCs. The receptors here all came from a male donor in good health and CMV-seronegative.

V usage is TRBV27 and J usage is TRBJ2-3; no definite D call. Trimming pared 5 bases from V and 6 bases from J, leaving 6 bases between. CDR3 length: 11 residues. Germline V gene data show CDR1 as MNHEY and CDR2 as SMNVEV (reference sequence). CDR3 DNA: TGTGCCAGCAGTATGAGCGATACGCAGTATTTT. Its translation: CASSMSDTQYF.

The chain employs TRBV6-5 and TRBJ2-5, with D perhaps TRBD2 (5 bases). The closer fit of TRBJ2-7 to the DNA end suggests the J call may be wrong. The CDR3 runs to 13 residues. Germline V gives CDR1 MNHEY, CDR2 SVGAGI. The CDR3 bases are TGTGCCAGCACACACGACGAGGGATACGAGCAGTACTTC. Translation: CASTHDEGYEQYF.

This chain connects TRBV4-3 to TRBJ2-1, with TRBD2 matching 7 bases. Looked up from germline, CDR1 is LGHNA and CDR2 is YSLEER. This CDR3 spans 15 amino acids. V dropped 4 bases and J dropped 9; count of bases not matched to a gene: 12. The CDR3 protein is CASSRTPGLSGEQFF. In DNA form, the CDR3 reads TGCGCCAGCAGCCGCACACCGGGACTATCTGGTGAGCAGTTCTTC.

The chain combines TRBV4-1 with TRBJ1-2; D ambiguous. This CDR3 contains 15 residues. With 1 base removed from V and 0 bases from J, the gap between germline ends came to 9 bases. The V gene's germline CDR1 is MGHRA and CDR2 YSYEKL. The CDR3, as DNA: TGCGCCAGCAGCCAAGTTCCCGGAGCTAACTATGGCTACACCTTC. Translation gives CASSQVPGANYGYTF.

This chain joins TRBV7-2 and TRBJ1-1, with D tentatively TRBD1 (6 bases). Per germline, CDR1 SGHTA and CDR2 FQGNSA. The CDR3 has 14 amino acids. V dropped 4 bases and J dropped 3 bases, with 12 bases sitting between them. This CDR3 reads CASSYFHRDTEAFF. DNA of the CDR3: TGTGCCAGCAGCTATTTTCACAGGGACACTGAAGCTTTCTTT.

The chain recombines TRBV2 with TRBJ1-2; 8 bases agree with TRBD1. CDR3 length equals 12 residues. Trimming removed 4 bases from V and 5 bases from J; junction bases left unmatched: 0. Germline CDR1 and CDR2: SNHLY and FYNNEI. The DNA of the CDR3 is TGTGCCAGCAGTGGGACAGGGTATGGCTACACCTTC. It codes for CASSGTGYGYTF. Based on the CDR3 plus reference TRBV2 and TRBJ1-2, the full variable domain is EPEVTQTPSHQVTQMGQEVILRCVPISNHLYFYWYRQILGQKVEFLVSFYNNEISEKSEIFDDQFSVERPDGSNFTLKIRSTKLEDSAMYFCASSGTGYGYTFGSGTRLTVV.

This clone occurred a few times. The gene calls are TRBV19 and TRBJ1-1; 7 nucleotides match TRBD1. Germline assignment: CDR1 LNHDA and CDR2 SQIVND (reference sequence). V lost 8 bases and J lost 0; bases outside the gene matches: 15. CDR3 length equals 17 residues. CDR3 residues: CASDKVTAGGLNTEAFF. DNA for the CDR3: TGTGCCAGTGATAAGGTGACCGCAGGGGGATTGAACACTGAAGCTTTCTTT.

The rearrangement joins TRBV9 to TRBJ2-7; a weak D match, TRBD1 (6 bases). The germline gives CDR1 SGDLS, CDR2 YYNGEE. CDR3 length: 14 amino acids. Trimming took 6 bases from V and 3 from J, leaving 16 bases between them. The CDR3 region is CASNSQGLGYEQYF. The CDR3 nucleotides are TGTGCCAGCAACTCCCAGGGGTTGGGCTACGAGCAGTACTTC.

The chain employs TRBV6-6 and TRBJ2-3, with no clear D. The length of the CDR3 is 14 residues. Germline loops: CDR1 MNHNY, CDR2 SVGAGI (reference sequence). V lost 2 bases and J lost 0, with 6 bases in between. The CDR3 nucleotides read TGTGCCAGCAGTTACGGTCAGAGCACAGATACGCAGTATTTT. It is translated as CASSYGQSTDTQYF.

As to this clone: The junction and the germline gene differ at one end; a read error may be behind it. The chain carries TRBV7-9 and TRBJ2-5, with D hard to call. The germline V gene has CDR1 SEHNR and CDR2 FQNEAQ (reference sequence). The CDR3 extends over 11 amino acids. The CDR3 region is CSSSQQETQYF. The DNA of the CDR3 is TGTTCCAGCAGCCAGCAAGAGACCCAGTACTTC.

This chain connects TRBV5-1 to TRBJ2-7; D possibly corresponds to TRBD2 (5 bases). The V gene lost 0 bases and the J gene lost 2 bases, with 12 bases spanning the gap. This CDR3 spans 15 amino acids. Germline assignment: CDR1 SGHRS and CDR2 YFSETQ. CDR3 bases: TGCGCCAGCAGCTTGGGGGCTAGCTTTACCTACGAGCAGTACTTC. It specifies CASSLGASFTYEQYF.

This chain links TRBV9 with TRBJ2-3, with D possibly matching TRBD1 (6 bases). Germline-derived CDR1 and CDR2 are SGDLS and YYNGEE. The CDR3 has 16 residues. Trimming took 0 bases from V and 3 from J, leaving 14 bases between them. The CDR3 nucleotides are TGTGCCAGCAGCGTAGATGGGGGCGAACCAACAGATACGCAGTATTTT. Translated, it gives CASSVDGGEPTDTQYF.

This clone was observed a few times. This chain links TRBV6-1 with TRBJ2-7; D is undetermined. The CDR3 consists of 13 residues. V shed 2 bases and J shed 1 base, with 6 bases lying between them. Per germline, CDR1 MNHNS and CDR2 SASEGT. The CDR3 DNA reads as TGTGCCAGCAGTGAACAGGATTCCTACGAGCAGTACTTC. The encoded protein is CASSEQDSYEQYF.

The V and J genes are TRBV25-1 and TRBJ2-3; D gene ambiguous. Germline V lookup: CDR1 MGHDK, CDR2 SYGVNS. The CDR3 contains 15 residues. The germline V and J ends were trimmed by 3 bases and 3 bases, with 13 bases remaining between them. The CDR3 spells CASSDLRSKTDTQYF. CDR3 nucleotides: TGTGCCAGCAGTGATTTAAGGAGTAAGACAGATACGCAGTATTTT.

The chain uses TRBV30 and TRBJ1-4; 7 bases map to TRBD1. The CDR3 is 14 residues long. V shed 2 bases and J 5 bases; nucleotides not matched to a gene: 5. Germline V CDR1 and CDR2: GTSNPN, SVGIG (reference sequence). In nucleotides, the CDR3 is TGTGCCTGGAGTAAAGACAGGGTAAATGAAAAACTGTTTTTT. Protein sequence: CAWSKDRVNEKLFF.

This clone was seen once. V and J are TRBV7-9 and TRBJ2-5; D gene uncertain. The CDR3 runs 13 residues. Trimming shortened V by 1 base and J by 5 bases, and 8 bases separated the two germline ends. Looked up from germline, CDR1 is SEHNR and CDR2 is FQNEAQ (reference sequence). The CDR3 DNA reads TGTGCCAGCAGCTTAGTAACCGGGGAGACCCAGTACTTC. Amino acid sequence: CASSLVTGETQYF.

The V call is TRBV4-3, the J call TRBJ2-6; the D gene is possibly TRBD2 (6 bases). The CDR3 runs to 16 residues. The germline CDR1 and CDR2 sequences are LGHNA and YSLEER. The V end lost 0 bases, the J end lost 3 bases, and 9 bases lay between the germline ends. The CDR3 sequence: CASSQDVGGGANVLTF. CDR3 sequence (DNA): TGCGCCAGCAGCCAAGATGTGGGGGGTGGGGCCAACGTCCTGACTTTC.

J is TRBJ1-5 and V is TRBV7-2; D is unresolved. Germline CDR1 reads SGHTA; CDR2 reads FQGNSA. There are 14 residues in the CDR3. V dropped 5 bases and J dropped 5 bases, with 13 bases sitting between them. This chain's CDR3 is CASSLTVPDQPQHF. In nucleotides, the CDR3 is TGTGCCAGCAGCCTGACTGTCCCTGATCAGCCCCAGCATTTT.